This T cell receptor (beta chain) was sequenced in a study of T cell changes during pregnancy in multiple sclerosis. The method was immunoSEQ multiplex PCR; TCRdb's version includes in-frame clones alone and lacks a portion of them. The table has roughly 72,000 clones, roughly 92% seen once. Trimming removed 0 bases from V and 6 bases from J, with 14 bases in between. Looked up from germline, CDR1 is SGDLS and CDR2 is YYNGEE. This CDR3 has 15 residues. The starting material was CD4+ T cells from peripheral blood mononuclear cells, obtained before pregnancy. The TCR was taken from a female donor with multiple sclerosis, enrolled in a pregnancy study. The chain joins TRBV9 to TRBJ2-3, with a weak D call TRBD2 (6 bases). In DNA form, the CDR3 reads TGTGCCAGCAGCGTAGCTGTCGGGAGAGATGATACGCAGTATTTT. Translating it yields CASSVAVGRDDTQYF.